This entry concerns a single TCR beta chain. The antigen is undetermined. An end of the junction does not agree with germline; a read error may underlie this. Germline V CDR1 and CDR2: MNHEY, SMNVEV (reference sequence). This CDR3 region has 15 residues. TCRdb redid the calling of the multiplex PCR reads with MiXCR, one entry per CDR3 protein. The sample comprises about 12,000 distinct CDR3 sequences, just over 70% of which are singletons, and roughly 45% rests with the top ten. This specimen comes from a study of breast tumors, draining lymph nodes, adjacent tissues. The study, taken as a whole, reports: Compared with lymph nodes, tumors were less diverse; compared with nontumor tissue, more. Luminal-like breast cancer showed significantly higher tumor–nontumor repertoire similarity than basal-like. The lymph node origin of tumor T cells was framed as consistent with a hypothesis, not demonstrated. Findings are consistent with lymph node origin and intratumoral expansion of most tumor T cells.

The specimen was tumor-adjacent breast tissue. This TCR was recovered from a female donor with breast cancer. Some clones in this sample may be carry-over from other donors' samples. The chain has TRBV27 and TRBJ2-5, with TRBD2 matching over 12 bases. CDR3 in DNA: TGTGCCAGCAGAAGGACTAGCGGGATACAAGAGACCCAATACTTC. Its protein product is CASRRTSGIQETQYF.